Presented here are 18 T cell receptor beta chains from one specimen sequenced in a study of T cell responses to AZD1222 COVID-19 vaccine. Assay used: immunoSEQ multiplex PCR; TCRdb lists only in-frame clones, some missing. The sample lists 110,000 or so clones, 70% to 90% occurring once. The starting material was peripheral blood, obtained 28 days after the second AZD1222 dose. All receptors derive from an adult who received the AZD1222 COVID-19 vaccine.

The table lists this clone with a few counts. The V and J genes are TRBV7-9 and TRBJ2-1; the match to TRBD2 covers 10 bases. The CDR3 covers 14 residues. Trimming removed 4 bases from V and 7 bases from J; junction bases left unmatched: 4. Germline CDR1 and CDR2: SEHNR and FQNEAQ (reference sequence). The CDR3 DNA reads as TGTGCCAGCAGCTCTAAACTAGCGGGAAATGAGCAGTTCTTC. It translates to CASSSKLAGNEQFF.

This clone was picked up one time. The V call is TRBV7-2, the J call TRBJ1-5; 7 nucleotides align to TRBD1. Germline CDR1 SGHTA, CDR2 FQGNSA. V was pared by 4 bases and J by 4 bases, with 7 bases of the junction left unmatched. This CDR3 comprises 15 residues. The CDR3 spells CASSSRQGPNQPQHF. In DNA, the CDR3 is TGTGCCAGCAGCTCTCGACAGGGCCCTAATCAGCCCCAGCATTTT.

In DNA, the CDR3 is TGCGCCAGCAGTGTCAGACCCGCCGGTGATTCACCCCTCCACTTT. It codes for CASSVRPAGDSPLHF. This rearrangement joins TRBV5-1 to TRBJ1-6; D unclear. The germline V gene encodes CDR1 SGHRS and CDR2 YFSETQ. Trimming shortened V by 5 bases and J by 8 bases, and 17 bases separated the two germline ends. This CDR3 is 15 amino acids long.

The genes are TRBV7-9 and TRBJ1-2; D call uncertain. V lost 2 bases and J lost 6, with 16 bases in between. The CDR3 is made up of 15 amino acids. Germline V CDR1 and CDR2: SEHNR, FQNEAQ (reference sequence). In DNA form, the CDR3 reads TGTGCCAGCAGCTTACCCACATTGGGTCCCAATGGCTACACCTTC. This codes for CASSLPTLGPNGYTF.

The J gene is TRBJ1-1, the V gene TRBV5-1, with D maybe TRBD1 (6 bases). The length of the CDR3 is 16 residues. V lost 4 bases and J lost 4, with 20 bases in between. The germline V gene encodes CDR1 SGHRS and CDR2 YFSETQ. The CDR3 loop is CASSPPGARGSTEAFF. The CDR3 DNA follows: TGCGCCAGCAGCCCTCCGGGGGCGCGAGGGAGCACTGAAGCTTTCTTT.

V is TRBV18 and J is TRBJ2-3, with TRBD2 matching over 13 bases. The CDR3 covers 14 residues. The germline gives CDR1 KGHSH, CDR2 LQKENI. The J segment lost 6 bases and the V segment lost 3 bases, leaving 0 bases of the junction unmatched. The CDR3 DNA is TGTGCCAGCTCACCGGGACTAGCGGGGGATACGCAGTATTTT. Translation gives CASSPGLAGDTQYF.

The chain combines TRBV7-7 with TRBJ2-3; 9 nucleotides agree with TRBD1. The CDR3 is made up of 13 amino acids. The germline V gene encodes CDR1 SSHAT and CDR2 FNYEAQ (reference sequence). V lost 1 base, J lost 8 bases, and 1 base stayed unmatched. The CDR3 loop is CASSLGQGGTQYF. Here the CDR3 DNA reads TGTGCCAGCAGCTTAGGACAGGGGGGTACGCAGTATTTT.

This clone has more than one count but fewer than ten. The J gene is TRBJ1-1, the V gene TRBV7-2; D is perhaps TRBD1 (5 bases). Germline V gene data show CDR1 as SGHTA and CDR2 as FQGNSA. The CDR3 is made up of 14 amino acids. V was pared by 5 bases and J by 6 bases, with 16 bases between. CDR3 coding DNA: TGTGCCAGCAGCCTCCGGGCCCCGGGGGCTGAAGCTTTCTTT. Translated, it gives CASSLRAPGAEAFF.

CDR3 protein: CASSPIAGGEYNEQFF. CDR3 nucleotide sequence: TGTGCCAGCAGTCCCATAGCGGGGGGGGAATACAATGAGCAGTTCTTC. The chain employs TRBV6-2 or TRBV6-3 and TRBJ2-1; 11 nucleotides align to TRBD2. Germline V lookup: CDR1 MNHEY, CDR2 SVGEGT. Trimming took 5 bases from V and 4 from J; bases not matched to a gene: 7. The CDR3 has 16 amino acids.

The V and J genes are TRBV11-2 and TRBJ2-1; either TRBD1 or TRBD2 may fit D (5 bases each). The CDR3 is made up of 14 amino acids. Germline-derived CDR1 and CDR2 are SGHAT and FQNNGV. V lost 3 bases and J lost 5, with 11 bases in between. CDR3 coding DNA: TGTGCCAGCAGCTTTCGGGACGTCAACAATGAGCAGTTCTTC. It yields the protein CASSFRDVNNEQFF.

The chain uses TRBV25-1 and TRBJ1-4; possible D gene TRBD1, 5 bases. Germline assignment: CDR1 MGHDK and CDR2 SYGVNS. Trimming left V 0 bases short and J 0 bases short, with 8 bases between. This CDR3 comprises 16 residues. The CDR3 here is CASSEYQGATNEKLFF. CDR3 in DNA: TGTGCCAGCAGTGAATACCAGGGTGCAACTAATGAAAAACTGTTTTTT.

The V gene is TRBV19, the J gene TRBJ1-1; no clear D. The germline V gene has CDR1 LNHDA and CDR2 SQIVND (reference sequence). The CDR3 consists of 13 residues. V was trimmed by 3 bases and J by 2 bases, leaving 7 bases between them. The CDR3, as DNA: TGTGCCAGTAGTATTCAAGGAAACACTGAAGCTTTCTTT. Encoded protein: CASSIQGNTEAFF.

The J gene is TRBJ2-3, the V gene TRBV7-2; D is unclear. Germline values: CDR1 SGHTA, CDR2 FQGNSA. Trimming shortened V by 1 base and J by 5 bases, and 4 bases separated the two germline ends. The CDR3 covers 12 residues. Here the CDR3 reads CASSLEGDTQYF. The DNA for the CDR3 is TGTGCCAGCAGCTTAGAAGGAGATACGCAGTATTTT.

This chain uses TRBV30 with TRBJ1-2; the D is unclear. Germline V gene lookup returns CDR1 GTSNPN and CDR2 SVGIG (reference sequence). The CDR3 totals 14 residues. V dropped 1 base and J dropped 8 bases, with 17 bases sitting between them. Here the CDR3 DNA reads TGTGCCTGGAGTGGATACAGCCTGACTAGGGGCTACACCTTC. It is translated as CAWSGYSLTRGYTF.

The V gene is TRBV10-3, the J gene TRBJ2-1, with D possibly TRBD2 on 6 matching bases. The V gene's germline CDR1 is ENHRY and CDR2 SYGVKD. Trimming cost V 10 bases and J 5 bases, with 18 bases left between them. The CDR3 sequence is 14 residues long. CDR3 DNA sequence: TGTGCCACCACCGCGGGAACACTTGACAATGAGCAGTTCTTC. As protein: CATTAGTLDNEQFF.

In DNA, the CDR3 is TGCAGCGTTCGACAGGGCACTGGAAACACCATATATTTT. This sequence encodes CSVRQGTGNTIYF. The genes are TRBV29-1 and TRBJ1-3; TRBD1 agrees at 7 bases. The germline V gene has CDR1 SQVTM and CDR2 ANQGSEA. The CDR3 is made up of 13 amino acids. The J segment lost 2 bases and the V segment lost 5 bases, leaving 3 bases of the junction unmatched.

CDR3 in amino acids: CASSFAMTSGGEEQFF. Written as DNA, the CDR3 is TGCGCCAGCAGCTTCGCAATGACTAGCGGGGGGGAAGAGCAGTTCTTC. The chain uses TRBV5-1 and TRBJ2-1, with 14 nucleotides matching TRBD2. CDR3 length equals 16 residues. Losses at the gene ends were 2 bases for V and 10 bases for J; bases not matched to a gene: 8. Germline-derived CDR1 and CDR2 are SGHRS and YFSETQ.

CDR3 nucleotide sequence: TGTGCCAGCAGCCCCTTTGAAACTAGCGGGATAACCTACGAGCAGTACTTC. Residues: CASSPFETSGITYEQYF. The chain has TRBV7-8 and TRBJ2-7; 10 nucleotides align to TRBD2. The CDR3 extends over 17 amino acids. V was pared by 5 bases and J by 2 bases, with 12 bases of the junction left unmatched. CDR1 SGHVS and CDR2 FQNEAQ come from the germline V gene.